This TCR beta chain was documented in a study of cytomegalovirus exposure and HLA in healthy donors. The CDR3 has 14 residues. Unmatched junction bases numbered 6, after V lost 4 bases and J lost 4 bases. Germline CDR1 is SEHNR and CDR2 is FQNEAQ (reference sequence). Overall study results and limits: Reported performance of the classifier showed diagnosis of cytomegalovirus status with high specificity and sensitivity. Some V segments could not be told apart, so they were left out, TRBV6-2 and TRBV6-3 among them. Cytomegalovirus-associated TCR beta chains were listed, numbering some 170. Later work associated fewer than 20,000 TCR beta sequences with HLA alleles at 0.05 false discovery rate.

PCR primers comprised 60 Vbeta and 13 Jbeta primers. Generated by immunoSEQ multiplex PCR, the TCRdb table keeps only in-frame clones and is missing some. The table includes approximately 80,000 clones, 73% detected once. In the case of this clone: Its antigen is not known.

The source is a woman between 40 and 50 years old in good health and CMV-seropositive. Sequenced sample: PBMCs. This chain joins TRBV7-9 and TRBJ2-5; 7 nucleotides line up with TRBD2. CDR3 nucleotides: TGTGCCAGCAGCTCCGGGGCGGGAGCAGAGACCCAGTACTTC. It codes for CASSSGAGAETQYF.